This paragraph covers one T cell receptor beta chain sequence. Antigen: not known. The data originate from a study of CD4 T cells in relation to SARS-CoV-2 and coronaviruses. At the level of the study: Shared crossreactive spike epitopes were mapped to their HLA restriction.

Germline loops: CDR1 GTSNPN, CDR2 SVGIG (reference sequence). Trimming removed 2 bases from V and 8 bases from J, with 11 bases in between. CDR3 length: 12 amino acids. Unexposed donor CD4+ T cells date from about 2011-2018, before the COVID-19 pandemic. Isolation of CD4+ T cells took place after less than twelve days in culture. The method was immunoSEQ multiplex PCR; TCRdb's version includes in-frame clones alone and lacks a portion of them. Of roughly 18,000 clones listed, under 85% were seen once; the top ten hold around 30%. Study-wide points: Samples before the pandemic and after infection were not matched within any donor.

The chain has TRBV30 and TRBJ2-3; D ambiguous. The sequence came from a human donor in good health. Sample: CD4+ T cells from PBMCs, cultured in vitro. The chain's CDR3 is CAWSTPLGTQYF. As DNA, the CDR3 is TGTGCCTGGAGTACTCCCCTCGGTACGCAGTATTTT.